Sequencing of this T cell receptor (beta chain) was carried out in a study of cytomegalovirus exposure and HLA in healthy donors. Only a few counts were recorded for this clone. Its antigen is not known. While unrecorded immune exposures were likely, the donors were nominally healthy when sampled. The PCR made use of 60 Vbeta and 13 Jbeta primers. Here immunoSEQ multiplex PCR was the method, and the copy in TCRdb shows in-frame clones only, minus some. The table has 100,000 or so clones, 76% seen once. Study-wide results and limits: A later analysis appeared to link common viral pathogens to several of the most significant clusters.

The CDR3 has 14 amino acids. CDR1 and CDR2 from the germline V gene are ENHRY and SYGVKD. V trimming: 8 bases; J trimming: 4 bases; junction bases outside the gene matches: 5. V usage is TRBV10-3 and J usage is TRBJ2-2; TRBD1 matches at 9 bases. This clonotype was obtained from a man between 35 and 55 years old in good health and CMV-seronegative. Material for sequencing was PBMCs. CDR3 loop: CAIADRGSTGELFF. The CDR3 coding sequence is TGTGCCATCGCGGACAGGGGAAGCACCGGGGAGCTGTTTTTT.